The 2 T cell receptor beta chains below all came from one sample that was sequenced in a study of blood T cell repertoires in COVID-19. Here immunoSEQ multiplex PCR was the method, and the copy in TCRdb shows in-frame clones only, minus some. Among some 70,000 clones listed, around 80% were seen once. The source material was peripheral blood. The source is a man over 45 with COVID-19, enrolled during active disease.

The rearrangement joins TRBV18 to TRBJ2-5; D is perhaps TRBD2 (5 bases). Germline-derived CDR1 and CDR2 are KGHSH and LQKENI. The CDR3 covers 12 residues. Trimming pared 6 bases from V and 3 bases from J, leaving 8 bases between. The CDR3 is CASSPGEETQYF. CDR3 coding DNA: TGTGCCAGCTCCCCCGGGGAAGAGACCCAGTACTTC.

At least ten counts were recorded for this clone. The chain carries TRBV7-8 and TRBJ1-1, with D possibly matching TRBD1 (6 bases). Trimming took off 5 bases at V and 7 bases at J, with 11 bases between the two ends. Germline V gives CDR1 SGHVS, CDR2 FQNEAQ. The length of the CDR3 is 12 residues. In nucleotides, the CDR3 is TGTGCCAGCAGCCTACAGGGTAATGAAGCTTTCTTT. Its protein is CASSLQGNEAFF.